One sample yielded the 2 T cell receptor beta chains listed below, sequenced in a study of shared clonotypes between healthy human individuals. Only in-frame clones appear in the TCRdb table, and some are missing; sequencing was by immunoSEQ multiplex PCR. The sample includes about 520,000 clones, almost 80% of them seen just once. The specimen sequenced was PBMCs. These receptors were taken from a woman between 35 and 50 years old in good health. Some clones in this sample may be carry-over from other donors' samples.

The V call is TRBV7-6, the J call TRBJ1-1; D unresolved. The germline CDR1 and CDR2 sequences are SGHVS and FNYEAQ. Trimming pared 4 bases from V and 7 bases from J, leaving 13 bases between. This CDR3 contains 13 residues. DNA for the CDR3: TGTGCCAGCAGCTCCTCTAGGACCCTTGAAGCTTTCTTT. It translates to CASSSSRTLEAFF.

V gene TRBV5-1 combines with J gene TRBJ1-3; unclear D gene. The CDR3 totals 16 residues. Germline CDR1 reads SGHRS; CDR2 reads YFSETQ. Trimming removed 3 bases from V and 4 bases from J, with 17 bases in between. The CDR3 DNA reads TGCGCCAGCAGCTCAACTCCCGGGAGTCCCGGAAACACCATATATTTT. It encodes CASSSTPGSPGNTIYF.